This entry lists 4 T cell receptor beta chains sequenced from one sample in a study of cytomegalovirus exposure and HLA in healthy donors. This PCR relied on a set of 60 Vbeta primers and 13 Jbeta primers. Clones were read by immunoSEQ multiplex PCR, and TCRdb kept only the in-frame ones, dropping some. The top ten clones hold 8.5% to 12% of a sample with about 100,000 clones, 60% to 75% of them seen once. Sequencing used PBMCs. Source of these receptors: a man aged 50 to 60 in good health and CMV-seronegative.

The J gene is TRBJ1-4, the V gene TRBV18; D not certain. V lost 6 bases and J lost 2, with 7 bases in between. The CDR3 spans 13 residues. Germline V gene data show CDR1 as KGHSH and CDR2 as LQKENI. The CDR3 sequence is CASSEGTNEKLFF. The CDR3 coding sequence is TGTGCCAGCTCCGAGGGCACTAATGAAAAACTGTTTTTT.

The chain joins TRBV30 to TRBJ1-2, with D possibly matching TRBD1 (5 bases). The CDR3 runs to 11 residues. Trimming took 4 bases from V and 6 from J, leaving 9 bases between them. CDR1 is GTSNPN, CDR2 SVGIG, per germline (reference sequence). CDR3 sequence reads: CAWNRGDGYTF. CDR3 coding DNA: TGTGCCTGGAATCGGGGGGATGGCTACACCTTC.

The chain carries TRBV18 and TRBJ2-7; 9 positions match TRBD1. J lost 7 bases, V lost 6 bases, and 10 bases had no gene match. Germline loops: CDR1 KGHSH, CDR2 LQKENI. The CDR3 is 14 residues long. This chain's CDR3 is CASSPQPGQGEQYF. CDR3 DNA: TGTGCCAGCTCCCCTCAGCCAGGACAGGGGGAGCAGTACTTC. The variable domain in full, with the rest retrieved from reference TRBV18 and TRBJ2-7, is NAGVMQNPRHLVRRRGQEARLRCSPMKGHSHVYWYRQLPEEGLKFMVYLQKENIIDESGMPKERFSAEFPKEGPSILRIQQVVRGDSAAYFCASSPQPGQGEQYFGPGTRLTVT.

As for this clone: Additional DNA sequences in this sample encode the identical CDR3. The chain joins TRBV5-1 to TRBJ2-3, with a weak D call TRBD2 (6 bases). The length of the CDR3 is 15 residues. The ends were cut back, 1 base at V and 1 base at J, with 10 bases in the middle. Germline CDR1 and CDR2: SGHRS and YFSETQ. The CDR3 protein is CASSLTSGGTDTQYF. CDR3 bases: TGCGCCAGCAGCTTGACTTCGGGAGGCACAGATACGCAGTATTTT.